These T cell receptor beta chains were read from a single sample in a study of post-analysis software for immune sequencing data. TCRdb called the PCR reads again in MiXCR, with one record for every CDR3 protein. This sample yields about 540,000 distinct CDR3 sequences, of which around 34% are seen a single time; 4.5% to 7.5% belongs to the top ten. Sequencing used blood. These receptor sequences come from a girl younger than 18 with multiple sclerosis. Each CDR3 is given with its conserved first and last residue. The D gene is left open where the match is weak. The size of a clone is reported for some rows only, either as once, few or many, or as a class for expanded clones.

length	J	V	size	D	DNA	CDR3
15	TRBJ2-3	TRBV2	NA	NA	TGCGCCAGCAGTCCAGACGGCACCGTCTCAGATACGCAGTATTTT	CASSPDGTVSDTQYF
12	TRBJ2-1	TRBV7-2	few	NA	TGTGCCAGCAGCTTAGCAGCGAATGAGCAGTTCTTC	CASSLAANEQFF
16	TRBJ2-7	TRBV7-2	NA	TRBD2	TGTGCCAGCAGCCCCCGACTAGCGGGAGGGCGCTACGAGCAGTACTTC	CASSPRLAGGRYEQYF
14	TRBJ1-5	TRBV20-1	NA	TRBD1	TGCAGTGCTCTGCGGACAGGGAGGGATCAGCCCCAGCATTTT	CSALRTGRDQPQHF
14	TRBJ2-7	TRBV7-3	few	NA	TGTGCCAGCAGCTCGGACAGTCTTACCTACGAGCAGTACTTC	CASSSDSLTYEQYF
15	TRBJ2-5	TRBV12-3/TRBV12-4	NA	NA	TGTGCCAGCAGCCCTCCTCAGGGGATCCAAGAGACCCAGTACTTC	CASSPPQGIQETQYF
15	TRBJ2-7	TRBV20-1	once	NA	TGCAGTGCTAGCCGTTCCGGGCATAACCCCTACGAGCAGTACTTC	CSASRSGHNPYEQYF
16	TRBJ2-3	TRBV12-3/TRBV12-4	NA	TRBD2	TGTGCCAGCAGTTTATTGCCTAGCGGGGAGTTGGATACGCAGTATTTT	CASSLLPSGELDTQYF
14	TRBJ1-1	TRBV5-1	NA	NA	TGCGCCAGCAGCTCCAGACTGGAGAACACTGAAGCTTTCTTT	CASSSRLENTEAFF
16	TRBJ2-1	TRBV6-2/TRBV6-3	few	TRBD2	TGTGCCAGCAGTTACTCAGCGGGGGGGCTCAACAATGAGCAGTTCTTC	CASSYSAGGLNNEQFF
13	TRBJ2-5	TRBV20-1	few	NA	TGCAGTGCTAGACTAGCGAGCCAAGAGACCCAGTACTTC	CSARLASQETQYF
13	TRBJ1-5	TRBV3-1	few	NA	TGTGCCAGCAGTACCGAGGGCGCCCAGCCCCAGCATTTT	CASSTEGAQPQHF
14	TRBJ2-1	TRBV27	few	TRBD1	TGTGCCAGCAGTTTTTCGGACAGGGGGTATGAGCAGTTCTTC	CASSFSDRGYEQFF
16	TRBJ1-5	TRBV12-3/TRBV12-4	NA	TRBD1	TGTGCCAGCAGTGGACAGGGGGCCTTGAGCAATCAGCCCCAGCATTTT	CASSGQGALSNQPQHF
13	TRBJ2-3	TRBV29-1	NA	NA	TGCAGCGCTGCGGGACATATCACAGATACGCAGTATTTT	CSAAGHITDTQYF
11	TRBJ1-6	TRBV7-9	many	NA	TGTGCCAGCAGCTTAGATTCACCCCTCCACTTT	CASSLDSPLHF
16	TRBJ1-5	TRBV7-8	NA	NA	TGTGCCAGCAGCTCAGGGGCGTGGGATTCCACTCAGCCCCAGCATTTT	CASSSGAWDSTQPQHF
14	TRBJ2-3	TRBV24-1	NA	NA	TGTGCCACCAGTGATCCTGGCGGTTCAGATACGCAGTATTTT	CATSDPGGSDTQYF
15	TRBJ2-1	TRBV7-2	NA	NA	TGTGCCAGCAGCTTCACAGTTCTCCTGACAAATGAGCAGTTCTTC	CASSFTVLLTNEQFF
13	TRBJ1-2	TRBV12-3/TRBV12-4	few	NA	TGTGCCAGCAGTTTTCTCGCCCGATATAGCTACACCTTC	CASSFLARYSYTF
17	TRBJ2-5	TRBV20-1	NA	NA	TGCAGTGTTCGACAAGTGTCAGACTATGGGGTGAGAGAGACCCAGTACTTC	CSVRQVSDYGVRETQYF
19	TRBJ1-2	TRBV10-3	NA	NA	TGTGCCATCAGTGAGTCTGATTGGACTCATGCGAAATTTAACTATGGCTACACCTTC	CAISESDWTHAKFNYGYTF
12	TRBJ2-7	TRBV6-5	many	NA	TGTGCCACTTTGGGGGTCCGGAACGAGCAGTACTTC	CATLGVRNEQYF
16	TRBJ2-1	TRBV5-1	NA	TRBD2	TGCGCCAGCAGCTTCTCTAGCGGGGGACCTTACAATGAGCAGTTCTTC	CASSFSSGGPYNEQFF
11	TRBJ1-1	TRBV29-1	NA	NA	TGCAGCGTTGGGACGTTCGAAAAAGCTTTCTTT	CSVGTFEKAFF
15	TRBJ2-3	TRBV20-1	few	NA	TGCAGTGCTAGTGTCCGAGGGTCCTCCACAGATACGCAGTATTTT	CSASVRGSSTDTQYF
15	TRBJ2-7	TRBV20-1	few	NA	TGCAGTGCTAGAGATCTTTACTACAGCTCCTACGAGCAGTACTTC	CSARDLYYSSYEQYF
14	TRBJ2-7	TRBV9	NA	NA	TGTGCCAGCAGCGCCCGGGACCGCGCCGACGAGCAGTACTTC	CASSARDRADEQYF
17	TRBJ2-3	TRBV5-5	NA	NA	TGTGCCAGCAGCTTCTCCATGCGGGTAACTAGCACAGATACGCAGTATTTT	CASSFSMRVTSTDTQYF
13	TRBJ1-2	TRBV7-3	NA	TRBD1	TGTGCCAGCAGCCCCGGGACAGGGGCTGGCTACACCTTC	CASSPGTGAGYTF
13	TRBJ1-1	TRBV20-1	NA	TRBD1	TGCAGTGCCGCCGGGACAGGTGTCACTGAAGCTTTCTTT	CSAAGTGVTEAFF
15	TRBJ2-1	TRBV5-1	few	NA	TGCGCCAGCAGCTTGGTTAGGGGTTCGGGTAATGAGCAGTTCTTC	CASSLVRGSGNEQFF
14	TRBJ2-7	TRBV6-5	NA	NA	TGTGCCAGCAGTCTCAAGGGGCTTGTCTACGAGCAGTACTTC	CASSLKGLVYEQYF
13	TRBJ1-1	TRBV20-1	few	NA	TGCAGTGCTAGTCGGGGGCTGGTAACTGAAGCTTTCTTT	CSASRGLVTEAFF
15	TRBJ1-2	TRBV4-1	NA	NA	TGCGCCAGCAGCCAACCCTCGCGAGGCAACTATGGCTACACCTTC	CASSQPSRGNYGYTF
14	TRBJ2-5	TRBV3-1	NA	NA	TGTGCCAGCAGTCAACCCGAGGAGTGGTCGACCCAGTACTTC	CASSQPEEWSTQYF
13	TRBJ2-5	TRBV4-1	NA	NA	TGCGCCAGCAGCCGGTTAGTCGGAGAGACCCAGTACTTC	CASSRLVGETQYF
15	TRBJ2-3	TRBV7-3	NA	TRBD2	TGTGCCAGCAGCTTGGGACTAGTTAGGGGGGATACGCAGTATTTT	CASSLGLVRGDTQYF
11	TRBJ2-5	TRBV3-1	few	NA	TGTGCCAGCAGCCAAATGGAGACCCAGTACTTC	CASSQMETQYF
16	TRBJ2-3	TRBV6-2/TRBV6-3	NA	TRBD1	TGTGCCAGCAGTTACGACAGGGGGCCGAAAGGAGATACGCAGTATTTT	CASSYDRGPKGDTQYF
17	TRBJ2-5	TRBV4-2	few	TRBD2	TGTGCCAGCAGCCAAGGTCTGATGGCGGGGGGTAGAGAGACCCAGTACTTC	CASSQGLMAGGRETQYF
18	TRBJ2-1	TRBV4-2	few	NA	TGTGCCAGCAGCCAAGAAATCGCGGGGGCCGCTACCGACAATGAGCAGTTCTTC	CASSQEIAGAATDNEQFF
16	TRBJ1-1	TRBV5-1	NA	NA	TGCGCCAGCAGCACCGGAGGACAGTTAGTGAACACTGAAGCTTTCTTT	CASSTGGQLVNTEAFF
14	TRBJ1-2	TRBV28	medium-sized	TRBD1	TGTGCCAGCAGTGGAACAGGGGTCCCCTATGGCTACACCTTC	CASSGTGVPYGYTF
16	TRBJ2-3	TRBV5-1	few	TRBD2	TGCGCCAGCAGCTTCGAGACTAGCGGAAACACAGATACGCAGTATTTT	CASSFETSGNTDTQYF
16	TRBJ2-7	TRBV6-5	many	NA	TGTGCCAGCAGTTACTCCCCCAGGCCGAGCTCCTACGAGCAGTACTTC	CASSYSPRPSSYEQYF
16	TRBJ1-4	TRBV4-1	few	NA	TGCGCCAGCAGCCAAGCCCGGGAGTGGCCCAATGAAAAACTGTTTTTT	CASSQAREWPNEKLFF
16	TRBJ1-2	TRBV12-3/TRBV12-4	few	NA	TGTGTCGGTGGGCATAGAGATGTGTCGTGGGCCTATGGCTACACCTTC	CVGGHRDVSWAYGYTF
12	TRBJ1-1	TRBV12-3/TRBV12-4	NA	TRBD1	TGTGCCAGCAGCCTTGGGACAGTTGAAGCTTTCTTT	CASSLGTVEAFF
14	TRBJ2-5	TRBV5-6	NA	NA	TGTGCCAGCAGTTCCCTCGGGACTCAAGAGACCCAGTACTTC	CASSSLGTQETQYF
13	TRBJ2-5	TRBV10-3	NA	NA	TGTGCCATCAGTGAGACAGAGGGGGAGACCCAGTACTTC	CAISETEGETQYF
15	TRBJ2-5	TRBV10-3	NA	NA	TGTGCCATCAGTGAGTCGAACCAGCGGAGAGAGACCCAGTACTTC	CAISESNQRRETQYF